This entry lists 10 T cell receptor beta chains sequenced from one sample in a study of post-analysis software for immune sequencing data. Notes on the study in general: Four or five TRBV segments (TRBV5-6, TRBV5-1 and TRBV20-1 among them) occurred more frequently in patients than in controls.

These receptors lack a known antigen. Unique-molecular-identifier-tagged TCR beta cDNA libraries were used. MiXCR, applied by TCRdb to the PCR reads, yields one record per CDR3 protein. In the table there are hundreds of thousands of distinct CDR3 sequences, approximately 46% of which are singletons. Sequencing used blood. These TCRs come from a girl between 5 and 17 years old with multiple sclerosis.

This clonotype was detected only a few times. The V call is TRBV5-6, the J call TRBJ1-2; D is ambiguous. The V end lost 0 bases, the J end lost 8 bases, and 11 bases lay between the germline ends. CDR1 is SGHDT and CDR2 is YYEEEE in the germline V gene. This CDR3 spans 13 amino acids. This CDR3 reads CASSLVQASGYTF. In nucleotides, the CDR3 is TGTGCCAGCAGCTTGGTTCAGGCATCGGGCTACACCTTC.

The chain carries TRBV5-5 and TRBJ2-4, with TRBD2 matching over 9 bases. The CDR3 covers 14 residues. The V gene end was trimmed by 2 bases and the J gene end by 6 bases; junction bases not matched to a gene: 3. Per the germline V gene, CDR1 is SGHKS and CDR2 is YYEKEE (reference sequence). The CDR3 is CASSFSGSVNIQYF. The CDR3 DNA follows: TGTGCCAGCAGCTTTAGCGGGAGCGTAAACATTCAGTACTTC.

As for this clonotype: The germline gene is not matched at one end of the junction; a read error may be the cause. V is TRBV5-1 and J is TRBJ2-7; TRBD1 aligns across 7 bases. The germline V gene encodes CDR1 SGHRS and CDR2 YFSETQ. This CDR3 comprises 13 residues. The CDR3 DNA is TGCGCCAGCAGCCAGGGACAGCTCTACGAGCACTACTTC. This codes for CASSQGQLYEHYF.

The chain joins TRBV11-2 to TRBJ2-5; possibly TRBD2 for D (5 bases). CDR1 is SGHAT, CDR2 FQNNGV, per germline. The V and J ends lost 5 bases and 11 bases respectively, with 12 bases between them. This CDR3 spans 11 amino acids. CDR3 nucleotides: TGTGCCAGCAGCCCTATGGGCGGGCAGTACTTC. This encodes CASSPMGGQYF.

The chain employs TRBV25-1 and TRBJ2-7; D is tentatively TRBD1 or TRBD2 (5 bases each). V gave up 4 bases and J gave up 6 bases, with 16 bases separating them. The CDR3 runs 14 residues. CDR1 and CDR2 from the germline V gene are MGHDK and SYGVNS. The chain's CDR3 is CASSVWGFAVEQYF. For the CDR3, the DNA is TGTGCCAGCAGTGTTTGGGGGTTCGCGGTCGAGCAGTACTTC.

This clonotype showed up just a few times. The genes are TRBV7-3 and TRBJ1-5; D is undetermined. The CDR3 is 13 amino acids. Looked up from germline, CDR1 is SGHTA and CDR2 is FQGTGA. The ends were cut back, 0 bases at V and 7 bases at J, with 7 bases in the middle. This CDR3 is CASSLTYNQPQHF. For the CDR3, the DNA is TGTGCCAGCAGCTTAACGTACAACCAGCCCCAGCATTTT.

This clonotype has only a few counts. The chain employs TRBV6-6 and TRBJ2-7; 7 bases fit TRBD2. Germline CDR1 reads MNHNY; CDR2 reads SVGAGI (reference sequence). This CDR3 comprises 16 residues. The junction had 14 bases not matched to a gene; V was cut back by 7 bases and J by 2 bases. This CDR3 reads CASTKTGLPATYEQYF. The DNA of the CDR3 is TGTGCCAGCACCAAAACGGGACTACCTGCCACCTACGAGCAGTACTTC.

This rearrangement joins TRBV6-2 or TRBV6-3 to TRBJ2-5, with 7 bases aligning to TRBD2. The J call may be incorrect, as the DNA end agrees better with TRBJ2-7. Looked up from germline, CDR1 is MNHEY and CDR2 is SVGEGT. CDR3 length equals 13 residues. The CDR3 region has the DNA TGTGCCAGCAATCCGGGAGGTTACTACGAGCAGTACTTC. Amino acids: CASNPGGYYEQYF.

This clonotype was found a few times. The gene calls are TRBV20-1 and TRBJ2-7; D may be TRBD2 (6 bases). Looked up from germline, CDR1 is DFQATT and CDR2 is SNEGSKA (reference sequence). V dropped 6 bases and J dropped 2 bases, with 17 bases sitting between them. The CDR3 length is 14 residues. CDR3 loop: CSAKWGEGTYEQYF. For the CDR3, the DNA is TGCAGTGCCAAGTGGGGGGAAGGGACCTACGAGCAGTACTTC.

V usage is TRBV29-1 and J usage is TRBJ2-1; D is perhaps TRBD2 (6 bases). CDR1 is SQVTM and CDR2 is ANQGSEA in the germline V gene. The CDR3 runs 13 residues. The V end was cut by 6 bases, the J end by 8 bases, with 17 bases between. CDR3 DNA: TGCAGCGTGGCGAAACGACTAGTCGATGAGCAGTTCTTC. This sequence encodes CSVAKRLVDEQFF.